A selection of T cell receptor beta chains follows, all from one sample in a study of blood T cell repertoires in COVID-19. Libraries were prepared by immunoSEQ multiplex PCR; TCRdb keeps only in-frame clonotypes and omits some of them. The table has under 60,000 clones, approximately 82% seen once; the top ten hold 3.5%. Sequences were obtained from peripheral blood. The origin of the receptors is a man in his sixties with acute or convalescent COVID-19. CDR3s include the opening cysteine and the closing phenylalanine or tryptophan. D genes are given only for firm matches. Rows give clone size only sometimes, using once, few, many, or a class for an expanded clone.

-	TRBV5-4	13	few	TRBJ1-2	CASSPIGDYGYTF	TGTGCCAGCAGCCCCATAGGGGACTATGGCTACACCTTC
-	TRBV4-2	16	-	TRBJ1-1	CASSQDQPGLNTEAFF	TGTGCCAGCAGCCAAGATCAACCAGGGTTGAACACTGAAGCTTTCTTT
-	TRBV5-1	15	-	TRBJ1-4	CASSLETGANEKLFF	TGCGCCAGCAGCTTAGAGACCGGAGCTAATGAAAAACTGTTTTTT
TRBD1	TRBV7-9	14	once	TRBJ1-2	CASSPELQGQGYTF	TGTGCCAGCAGCCCGGAGTTACAGGGGCAAGGCTACACCTTC
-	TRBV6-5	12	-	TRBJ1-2	CASNLAGNGYTF	TGTGCCAGCAACCTTGCGGGGAATGGCTACACCTTC
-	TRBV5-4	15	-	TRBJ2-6	CASSLGAGGANVLTF	TGTGCCAGCAGCTTGGGGGCAGGTGGGGCCAACGTCCTGACTTTC
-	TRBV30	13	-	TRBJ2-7	CAWSEGLEGEQYF	TGTGCCTGGAGTGAAGGGTTGGAGGGCGAGCAGTACTTC
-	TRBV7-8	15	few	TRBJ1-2	CASSLWAGPNYGYTF	TGTGCCAGCAGCCTGTGGGCAGGCCCTAACTATGGCTACACCTTC
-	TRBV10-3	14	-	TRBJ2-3	CAISEAGSSDTQYF	TGTGCCATCAGTGAGGCGGGGTCTTCAGATACGCAGTATTTT
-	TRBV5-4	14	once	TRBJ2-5	CASSLGGEKETQYF	TGTGCCAGCAGCTTGGGGGGCGAGAAAGAGACCCAGTACTTC
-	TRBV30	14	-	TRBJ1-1	CAWSPRGVFTEAFF	TGTGCCTGGAGTCCCCGGGGGGTTTTCACTGAAGCTTTCTTT
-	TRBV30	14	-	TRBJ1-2	CAWIGTSPRNGYTF	TGTGCCTGGATAGGTACGAGCCCTAGAAATGGCTACACCTTC
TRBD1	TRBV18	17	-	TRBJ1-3	CASSPTDGTGAGNTIYF	TGTGCCAGCTCACCGACTGACGGGACAGGGGCTGGAAACACCATATATTTT
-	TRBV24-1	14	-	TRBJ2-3	CATSDFSTTDTQYF	TGTGCCACCAGTGATTTCAGTACCACAGATACGCAGTATTTT
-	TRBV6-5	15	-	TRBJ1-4	CASSRAGMVNEKLFF	TGTGCCAGCAGTCGGGCAGGGATGGTTAATGAAAAACTGTTTTTT
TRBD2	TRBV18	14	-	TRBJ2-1	CASFQAGGHNEQFF	TGTGCCAGTTTCCAAGCGGGGGGCCACAATGAGCAGTTCTTC
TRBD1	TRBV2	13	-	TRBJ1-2	CASSGGQTYGYTF	TGTGCCAGCAGTGGGGGACAGACCTATGGCTACACCTTC
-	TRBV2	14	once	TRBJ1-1	CATRAQGATAEAFF	TGTGCCACCAGGGCCCAAGGGGCGACGGCTGAAGCTTTCTTT
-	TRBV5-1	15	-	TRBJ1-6	CASSLDRLYNSPLHF	TGCGCCAGCAGCCTCGACAGACTCTATAATTCACCCCTCCACTTT
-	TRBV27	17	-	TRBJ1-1	CASSFTRFRAQGTEAFF	TGTGCCAGCAGTTTTACCCGATTTCGGGCCCAGGGCACTGAAGCTTTCTTT
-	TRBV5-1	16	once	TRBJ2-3	CASSLDGAGGTDTQYF	TGCGCCAGCAGCTTGGATGGAGCCGGGGGCACAGATACGCAGTATTTT
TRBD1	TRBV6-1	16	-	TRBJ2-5	CASSVMQGARQETQYF	TGTGCCAGCAGTGTGATGCAGGGGGCGCGGCAAGAGACCCAGTACTTC
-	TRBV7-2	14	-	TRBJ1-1	CASSLVVVYTEAFF	TGTGCCAGCAGCTTAGTAGTGGTTTACACTGAAGCTTTCTTT
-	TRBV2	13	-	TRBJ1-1	CASSDAIGTEAFF	TGTGCCAGCAGTGACGCGATTGGCACTGAAGCTTTCTTT
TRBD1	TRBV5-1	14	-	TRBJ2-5	CASSISDRGETQYF	TGCGCCAGCAGCATATCCGACAGGGGAGAGACCCAGTACTTC
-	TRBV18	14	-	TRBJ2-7	CASSPGSQGREQYF	TGTGCCAGCTCACCAGGATCCCAGGGGCGCGAGCAGTACTTC
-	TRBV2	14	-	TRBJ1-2	CASSEVSGRDGYTF	TGTGCCAGCAGTGAAGTGAGTGGCCGGGATGGCTACACCTTC
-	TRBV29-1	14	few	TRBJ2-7	CSVECRSSSYEQYF	TGCAGCGTTGAGTGTCGTTCGAGCTCCTACGAGCAGTACTTC
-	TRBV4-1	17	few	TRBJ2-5	CASSQEGRGGVVETQYF	TGCGCCAGCAGCCAAGAGGGCAGAGGGGGGGTTGTGGAGACCCAGTACTTC
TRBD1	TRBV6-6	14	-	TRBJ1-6	CASRPGTAYSPLHF	TGTGCCAGCAGACCCGGGACAGCATATTCACCCCTCCACTTT
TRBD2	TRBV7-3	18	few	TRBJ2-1	CASSLNPGLAGGYNEQFF	TGTGCCAGCAGCTTAAACCCCGGGCTAGCGGGGGGCTACAATGAGCAGTTCTTC
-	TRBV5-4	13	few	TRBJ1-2	CASSPTGNYGYTF	TGTGCCAGCAGCCCAACAGGGAACTATGGCTACACCTTC
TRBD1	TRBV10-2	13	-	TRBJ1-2	CASSDRQGIGYTF	TGCGCCAGCAGTGATCGACAGGGCATAGGCTACACCTTC
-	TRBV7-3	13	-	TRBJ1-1	CASTDGGSTEAFF	TGTGCCAGCACCGACGGGGGGTCCACTGAAGCTTTCTTT
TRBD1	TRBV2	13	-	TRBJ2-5	CASRQGAQETQYF	TGTGCCAGCAGACAGGGGGCCCAAGAGACCCAGTACTTC
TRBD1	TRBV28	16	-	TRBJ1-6	CASSPLTGGRNSPLHF	TGTGCCAGCAGCCCTCTGACAGGGGGTCGGAATTCACCCCTCCACTTT
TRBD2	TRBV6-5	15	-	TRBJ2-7	CASSYSREPPYEQYF	TGTGCCAGCAGTTACTCGCGGGAGCCACCCTACGAGCAGTACTTC
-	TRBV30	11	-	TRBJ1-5	CAWGPNQPQHF	TGTGCCTGGGGACCTAATCAGCCCCAGCATTTT
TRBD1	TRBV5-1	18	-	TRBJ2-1	CASSLFLGTGQGYNEQFF	TGCGCCAGCAGCTTGTTCCTGGGAACGGGACAGGGCTACAATGAGCAGTTCTTC
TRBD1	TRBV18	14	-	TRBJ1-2	CASSPWTGEAGYTF	TGTGCCAGCTCACCCTGGACAGGCGAGGCGGGCTACACCTTC
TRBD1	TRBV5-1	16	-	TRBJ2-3	CASSLVGQGLTDTQYF	TGCGCCAGCAGCTTGGTAGGACAGGGCCTCACAGATACGCAGTATTTT